This TCR beta chain was found in a study of cytotoxic CD8 clonotypes in ibrutinib-treated CLL. Study background: The patients comprised roughly 10 relapsed/refractory and some 15 treatment-naive cases, some 17 IGHV unmutated. The average sample held roughly 250,000 productive templates and approximately 93,000 productive rearrangements.

Points from the study as a whole: For progressing versus sustained-remission patients, sampling times were not the same.

Profiled with immunoSEQ multiplex PCR; TCRdb holds only in-frame clones, not every one. The table lists more than 9,000 clones, approximately 59% of them singletons. To note about this clone: Its antigen is still unknown.

Germline V gene lookup returns CDR1 SGHNT and CDR2 YENEEA. This CDR3 has 17 amino acids. Unmatched junction bases numbered 9, after V lost 5 bases and J lost 2 bases. This TCR was sampled from a human donor with chronic lymphocytic leukemia. Sample: PBMCs, taken before ibrutinib treatment. This chain connects TRBV11-3 to TRBJ1-3; 10 bases map to TRBD1. CDR3 sequence (DNA): TGTGCCAGCAGCGTCGGGACAGGGGATAAGGCTGGAAACACCATATATTTT. This sequence encodes CASSVGTGDKAGNTIYF.